This T cell receptor beta chain stems from a study of T cells in Graves' hyperthyroidism and ophthalmopathy. The germline V gene has CDR1 MNHGY and CDR2 SVAAGI. Ends included, the CDR3 has 8 residues. On this clonotype: Because it lacks the conserved phenylalanine or tryptophan at the end, this CDR3 is likely a read error. The DNA is omitted, as the CDR3 cannot be located on it reliably, and the CDR3 follows TCRdb's listing.

Using RNA transcripts as the source, TCR beta CDR3 regions were amplified. Researchers ran a first-round RT-PCR on the TCR CDR3 using the HTBI primer set. TCRdb passed the multiplex PCR reads through MiXCR, listing each CDR3 protein once. The table lists hundreds of thousands of distinct CDR3 sequences, approximately 15% of them singletons. The TCR comes from a man between 18 and 29 years old with Graves' ophthalmopathy. The sample comprised blood. The chain has TRBV6-9 and TRBJ2-6. The CDR3 sequence: CASSYMTS.